This T cell receptor beta chain was retrieved from a study of cytomegalovirus exposure and HLA in healthy donors. PCR employed 60 Vbeta and 13 Jbeta primers. The protocol was immunoSEQ multiplex PCR, while the TCRdb copy is restricted to in-frame clones and leaves out a portion. The sample contains some 140,000 clones, nearly 80% of which appear only once. The junction had 9 bases not matched to a gene; V was cut back by 4 bases and J by 3 bases. From germline, CDR1 is ENHRY and CDR2 SYGVKD. This CDR3 is built from 16 residues. Sequenced: PBMCs. The TCR comes from a man aged 25-45 years in good health and CMV-seropositive. This chain joins TRBV10-3 and TRBJ2-7; 10 bases are shared with TRBD2. CDR3 amino acids: CAISGEGLAQSYEQYF. The DNA for the CDR3 is TGTGCCATCAGTGGGGAGGGACTAGCGCAGAGCTACGAGCAGTACTTC.